This entry lists 23 T cell receptor beta chains sequenced from one sample in a study of identical twins (dated by TCRdb to 2016 to 2017). Library preparation employed 5' RACE. For sequencing, an Illumina HiSeq 2000 was employed. TCRdb reprocessed the public reads (quality trimming at Q25 with fastp, clone calling with MiXCR) and kept in-frame beta chains. Entries that share a CDR3 protein sequence are merged under the most common genes and DNA. The sample yields 350,000 to 500,000 distinct CDR3 sequences; about 18% were counted once. Of the sample, 9.5% to 15% is held by the ten largest clones. Sequencing used naive T cells sorted from blood. The cell subset or site label, as the study defines it: cells isolated with a human naive T-cell isolation kit. Receptors originate from a man aged 45-65 years in good health.

The chain joins TRBV10-3 to TRBJ2-3; the match to TRBD2 covers 9 bases. V trimming: 1 base; J trimming: 3 bases; junction bases outside the gene matches: 2. The CDR3 sequence is 15 residues long. Germline CDR1 ENHRY, CDR2 SYGVKD. In nucleotides, the CDR3 is TGTGCCATCAGTGAGTTGCGGGAGGGTACAGATACGCAGTATTTT. Protein: CAISELREGTDTQYF.

This clonotype showed up many times. V gene TRBV6-2 or TRBV6-3 combines with J gene TRBJ2-1; D ambiguous. Between the trimmed V and J ends, which lost 6 bases and 8 bases, there was a span of 23 bases. CDR3 length equals 16 residues. Germline V gene lookup returns CDR1 MNHEY and CDR2 SVGEGT. CDR3 nucleotides: TGTGCCAGCAGGAAGGTCAGCTACTCGGCTAGGGATGAGCAGTTCTTC. Its protein is CASRKVSYSARDEQFF.

The chain combines TRBV15 with TRBJ2-3, with 8 bases fitting TRBD2. After removal of 3 bases from V and 6 bases from J, the junction contained 8 bases not matched to a gene. The CDR3 consists of 15 residues. Germline V gene sequence: CDR1 LNHNV, CDR2 YYDKDF (reference sequence). In nucleotides, the CDR3 is TGTGCCACCAGCAGCGGGAGCGGGAGTCTCGATACGCAGTATTTT. Translation gives CATSSGSGSLDTQYF. The full variable domain, completed using reference TRBV15 and TRBJ2-3, is DAMVIQNPRYQVTQFGKPVTLSCSQTLNHNVMYWYQQKSSQAPKLLFHYYDKDFNNEADTPDNFQSRRPNTSFCFLDIRSPGLGDTAMYLCATSSGSGSLDTQYFGPGTRLTVL.

The CDR3: CASSFSQYQETQYF. CDR3 nucleotide sequence: TGTGCCAGCAGTTTTTCACAATACCAAGAGACCCAGTACTTC. The rearrangement joins TRBV28 to TRBJ2-5, with D unclear. Per germline, CDR1 MDHEN and CDR2 SYDVKM. The V and J ends lost 3 bases and 0 bases respectively, with 8 bases between them. The CDR3 has 14 amino acids. Combining the CDR3 with reference TRBV28 and TRBJ2-5 gives the whole variable domain DVKVTQSSRYLVKRTGEKVFLECVQDMDHENMFWYRQDPGLGLRLIYFSYDVKMKEKGDIPEGYSVSREKKERFSLILESASTNQTSMYLCASSFSQYQETQYFGPGTRLLVL.

The chain couples TRBV4-3 to TRBJ1-1, with D hard to call. V gave up 0 bases and J gave up 1 base, with 12 bases separating them. This CDR3 spans 16 amino acids. From germline, CDR1 is LGHNA and CDR2 YSLEER. CDR3 DNA: TGCGCCAGCAGCCAAGATCGGGGAGGAGCGAACACTGAAGCTTTCTTT. Protein: CASSQDRGGANTEAFF.

V and J are TRBV11-2 and TRBJ1-1; no firm D call. Trimming shortened V by 4 bases and J by 4 bases, and 10 bases separated the two germline ends. Germline V lookup: CDR1 SGHAT, CDR2 FQNNGV. The CDR3 covers 13 residues. As DNA, the CDR3 is TGTGCCAGCAGCTCAACCCGGGCCACTGAAGCTTTCTTT. Its protein product is CASSSTRATEAFF.

This clonotype was observed a handful of times. The gene calls are TRBV5-1 and TRBJ1-1; 7 positions match TRBD1. Germline V gene data show CDR1 as SGHRS and CDR2 as YFSETQ. This CDR3 has 15 residues. Trimming removed 4 bases from V and 0 bases from J; junction bases left unmatched: 6. The CDR3 region is CASSEATGLNTEAFF. CDR3 sequence (DNA): TGCGCCAGCAGCGAAGCGACAGGGCTGAACACTGAAGCTTTCTTT.

J is TRBJ2-7 and V is TRBV6-2 or TRBV6-3; the D gene could be TRBD1 or TRBD2 (6 bases each). Germline CDR1 reads MNHEY; CDR2 reads SVGEGT. The CDR3 length is 15 residues. V was pared by 6 bases and J by 2 bases, with 17 bases between. The DNA of the CDR3 is TGTGCCAGCAGCGGACGGGGGCAGGCTACCTACGAGCAGTACTTC. Amino acids: CASSGRGQATYEQYF.

This clonotype was recorded only once. The chain is built from TRBV4-1 and TRBJ2-2, with 13 bases identical to TRBD2. Germline V gene data show CDR1 as MGHRA and CDR2 as YSYEKL. This CDR3 is 19 amino acids long. Trimming took 4 bases from V and 0 from J; bases not matched to a gene: 8. As DNA, the CDR3 is TGCGCCAGCAGCCCTTCGACTAGCGGGGGGCAACCGAACACCGGGGAGCTGTTTTTT. This translates into CASSPSTSGGQPNTGELFF.

This clonotype was picked up many times. The V gene is TRBV5-1, the J gene TRBJ2-1; TRBD2 agrees at 10 bases. The CDR3 totals 15 residues. Trimming removed 5 bases from V and 4 bases from J; junction bases left unmatched: 6. In germline, CDR1 is SGHRS, CDR2 YFSETQ. CDR3 bases: TGCGCCAGCAGAACCCTAGCGGGAGATTACAATGAGCAGTTCTTC. Protein sequence: CASRTLAGDYNEQFF.

V usage is TRBV18 and J usage is TRBJ1-5; possibly TRBD1 for D (6 bases). V was trimmed by 6 bases and J by 3 bases, leaving 18 bases between them. The CDR3 contains 16 residues. CDR1 is KGHSH and CDR2 is LQKENI in the germline V gene. CDR3 loop: CASSSFGTTNNQPQHF. CDR3 DNA: TGTGCCAGCTCCTCCTTCGGGACAACAAACAATCAGCCCCAGCATTTT.

The chain combines TRBV6-5 with TRBJ2-3; no clear D gene. Germline V gene data show CDR1 as MNHEY and CDR2 as SVGAGI. V was clipped by 2 bases and J by 2 bases, with 8 bases between them. The CDR3 spans 14 residues. CDR3 nucleotides: TGTGCCAGCAGTTACACGGCTCCCACAGATACGCAGTATTTT. Its protein product is CASSYTAPTDTQYF.

This clonotype was picked up one time. The CDR3, as DNA: TGTGCCAGCAGCGGGGGACAGGGACGGTACGAGCAGTACTTC. Protein product: CASSGGQGRYEQYF. The rearrangement links TRBV9 to TRBJ2-7, with 9 bases identical to TRBD1. With 3 bases clipped from V and 4 bases from J, the junction kept 5 bases outside the gene matches. CDR1 and CDR2 (germline): SGDLS, YYNGEE. This CDR3 has 14 residues.

This clonotype was seen only a few times. This chain joins TRBV28 and TRBJ2-5; D is possibly TRBD1 or TRBD2 (5 bases each). This CDR3 is 14 amino acids long. CDR1 and CDR2 (germline): MDHEN, SYDVKM. Trimming pared 6 bases from V and 5 bases from J, leaving 16 bases between. CDR3 region: CASRPPHEGETQYF. CDR3 nucleotides: TGTGCCAGCAGACCACCACATGAGGGGGAGACCCAGTACTTC.

Many counts were recorded for this clonotype. This sequence joins TRBV7-9 and TRBJ2-3; D possibly uses TRBD1 or TRBD2 (6 bases each). Per germline, CDR1 SEHNR and CDR2 FQNEAQ (reference sequence). This CDR3 spans 15 amino acids. V was clipped by 4 bases and J by 2 bases, with 13 bases between them. Here the CDR3 reads CASSSGGGITDTQYF. CDR3 bases: TGTGCCAGCAGCTCTGGAGGGGGAATCACAGATACGCAGTATTTT. Based on the CDR3 plus reference TRBV7-9 and TRBJ2-3, the full variable domain is DTGVSQNPRHKITKRGQNVTFRCDPISEHNRLYWYRQTLGQGPEFLTYFQNEAQLEKSRLLSDRFSAERPKGSFSTLEIQRTEQGDSAMYLCASSSGGGITDTQYFGPGTRLTVL.

This clonotype has a handful of counts. This chain connects TRBV18 to TRBJ2-5, with a weak D call TRBD1 (6 bases). The V end was cut by 2 bases, the J end by 4 bases, with 14 bases between. This CDR3 has 15 amino acids. In germline, CDR1 is KGHSH, CDR2 LQKENI. As DNA, the CDR3 is TGTGCCAGCTCACCAGCAGGGATGGACAGAGAGACCCAGTACTTC. Its protein product is CASSPAGMDRETQYF. Using reference TRBV18 and TRBJ2-5 for the parts outside the CDR3, the full variable domain is NAGVMQNPRHLVRRRGQEARLRCSPMKGHSHVYWYRQLPEEGLKFMVYLQKENIIDESGMPKERFSAEFPKEGPSILRIQQVVRGDSAAYFCASSPAGMDRETQYFGPGTRLLVL.

This clonotype was recorded many times. This chain links TRBV19 with TRBJ2-7, with D possibly TRBD2 on 6 matching bases. CDR3 length: 13 residues. The V end was cut by 8 bases, the J end by 1 base, with 12 bases between. Looked up from germline, CDR1 is LNHDA and CDR2 is SQIVND (reference sequence). CDR3: CASRLEGSYEQYF. CDR3 DNA sequence: TGTGCCAGTCGCTTGGAGGGTTCCTACGAGCAGTACTTC.

This chain connects TRBV4-1 to TRBJ2-3; no reliable D call. Trimming pared 1 base from V and 1 base from J, leaving 9 bases between. CDR3 length equals 15 residues. In germline, CDR1 is MGHRA, CDR2 YSYEKL. The CDR3 DNA reads TGCGCCAGCAGCCAAGTGGGCTTAGGCACAGATACGCAGTATTTT. Its protein is CASSQVGLGTDTQYF.

Only a few counts were recorded for this clonotype. V usage is TRBV20-1 and J usage is TRBJ1-6, with D possibly matching TRBD1 (5 bases). The CDR3 totals 16 residues. Trimming stripped 2 bases from V and 4 bases from J, with 15 bases between. The germline gives CDR1 DFQATT, CDR2 SNEGSKA (reference sequence). The CDR3 DNA reads as TGCAGTGCTAGAAAAGCCGGCAGGGTGTATAATTCACCCCTCCACTTT. Translating it yields CSARKAGRVYNSPLHF.

CDR3 sequence reads: CASSVGTGYNEQFF. The DNA of the CDR3 is TGTGCCAGCAGCGTAGGGACAGGTTACAATGAGCAGTTCTTC. The rearrangement uses TRBV9 and TRBJ2-1; 7 bases are shared with TRBD1. Germline values: CDR1 SGDLS, CDR2 YYNGEE. J was trimmed by 4 bases and V by 0 bases; bases with no gene match: 1. The CDR3 extends over 14 amino acids.

This clonotype appeared a few times. The chain uses TRBV7-3 and TRBJ2-1; tentatively, D is TRBD1 (5 bases). Trimming removed 5 bases from V and 6 bases from J, with 14 bases in between. This CDR3 is built from 14 residues. Germline CDR1 SGHTA, CDR2 FQGTGA. CDR3 sequence (DNA): TGTGCCAGCAGCCCAGGGCCCGACGGCAATGAGCAGTTCTTC. Encoded protein: CASSPGPDGNEQFF.

The V and J genes are TRBV20-1 and TRBJ2-1; 9 nucleotides line up with TRBD1. CDR1 and CDR2 (germline): DFQATT, SNEGSKA (reference sequence). CDR3 length equals 18 residues. With V trimmed by 3 bases and J by 3 bases, 15 bases remained unmatched. CDR3 in amino acids: CSARGQGIPFGHYNEQFF. The CDR3, as DNA: TGCAGTGCTAGGGGACAGGGAATCCCCTTCGGTCACTACAATGAGCAGTTCTTC.

This clonotype turned up a few times. The chain combines TRBV2 with TRBJ2-2, with 13 bases fitting TRBD2. This CDR3 is built from 18 residues. The V gene end was trimmed by 6 bases and the J gene end by 8 bases; junction bases not matched to a gene: 15. Germline CDR1 is SNHLY and CDR2 is FYNNEI. DNA of the CDR3: TGTGCCAGCAGGCCAACATCCGGGACTAGCGGGATTGTAGGGGAGCTGTTTTTT. This encodes CASRPTSGTSGIVGELFF.